The 9 T cell receptor beta chains listed next were all sequenced from one sample in a study of T cells in Graves' hyperthyroidism and ophthalmopathy. Regions amplified from RNA transcripts were the TCR beta CDR3 regions. The HTBI set primed first-round TCR CDR3 RT-PCR. TCRdb used MiXCR to reprocess the multiplex PCR reads, holding one entry per CDR3 protein. The data show hundreds of thousands of distinct CDR3 sequences, with over 11% seen just once and less than 6% held by the top ten. Sequenced sample: blood. These receptors all stem from a woman in her twenties or thirties with Graves' hyperthyroidism that later progressed to Graves' ophthalmopathy.

The sample holds many counts of this clonotype. This chain connects TRBV12-3 or TRBV12-4 to TRBJ1-1; D remains ambiguous. The CDR3 sequence is 14 residues long. The germline V and J ends were trimmed by 7 bases and 0 bases, with 12 bases remaining between them. The CDR3 reads CASILSGLNTEAFF. The DNA for the CDR3 is TGTGCCAGCATCCTGAGTGGGTTGAACACTGAAGCTTTCTTT.

This clonotype was observed many times. The rearrangement joins TRBV6-1 to TRBJ1-5; unclear D gene. Trimming removed 1 base from V and 2 bases from J, with 6 bases in between. Germline CDR1 is MNHNS and CDR2 is SASEGT. This CDR3 comprises 14 residues. The CDR3 loop reads CASSEDRGNQPQHF. CDR3 nucleotides: TGTGCCAGCAGTGAAGACCGGGGCAATCAGCCCCAGCATTTT.

This clonotype was counted only a few times. CDR3: CASSQTGGYEQYF. DNA of the CDR3: TGTGCCAGCTCACAAACGGGGGGGTACGAGCAGTACTTC. The V and J genes are TRBV18 and TRBJ2-7, with 8 bases identical to TRBD2. V dropped 4 bases and J dropped 4; count of bases not matched to a gene: 3. This CDR3 region has 13 residues. In germline, CDR1 is KGHSH, CDR2 LQKENI.

This clonotype was observed many times. This chain connects TRBV20-1 to TRBJ2-3; 13 bases are shared with TRBD2. The germline V gene encodes CDR1 DFQATT and CDR2 SNEGSKA (reference sequence). With V trimmed by 5 bases and J by 5 bases, 10 bases remained unmatched. The CDR3 covers 16 residues. In nucleotides, the CDR3 is TGCAGTGCTCTGGGGAGGGGACTAGCGGGAATAGATACGCAGTATTTT. Translation: CSALGRGLAGIDTQYF.

This clonotype was found many times. The J gene is TRBJ2-1, the V gene TRBV20-1; the D gene is possibly TRBD2 (6 bases). Germline CDR1 reads DFQATT; CDR2 reads SNEGSKA (reference sequence). The CDR3 is 16 residues long. Trimming removed 6 bases from V and 3 bases from J, with 21 bases in between. CDR3 amino acids: CSAPLSGDFYYNEQFF. The CDR3 bases are TGCAGTGCCCCGCTATCTGGGGACTTCTACTACAATGAGCAGTTCTTC.

This clonotype was seen ten or more times. The rearrangement links TRBV7-9 to TRBJ2-7; unclear D gene. CDR1 SEHNR and CDR2 FQNEAQ come from the germline V gene (reference sequence). V dropped 5 bases and J dropped 0 bases, with 20 bases sitting between them. The length of the CDR3 is 17 residues. The CDR3 is CASSRPRGDFSSYEQYF. The DNA for the CDR3 is TGTGCCAGCAGCCGCCCCCGAGGAGACTTTTCCTCCTACGAGCAGTACTTC.

This clonotype was seen only a few times. A junction boundary mismatches the germline segment, possibly from a read error. The chain recombines TRBV7-2 with TRBJ2-7, with 11 bases identical to TRBD1. The germline gives CDR1 SGHTA, CDR2 FQGNSA. The CDR3 loop spans 16 amino acids. CDR3 residues: CAGSLLQRDRGYEQYF. The CDR3 DNA reads TGTGCCGGCAGCTTACTCCAACGGGACAGGGGGTACGAGCAGTACTTC.

This clonotype was counted only a few times. The V gene is TRBV18, the J gene TRBJ2-1; maybe TRBD2 (6 bases). CDR1 KGHSH and CDR2 LQKENI come from the germline V gene. Trimming removed 0 bases at V and 6 bases at J, with 12 bases between. The CDR3 extends over 15 amino acids. The CDR3 protein is CASSPPGGSINEQFF. Here the CDR3 DNA reads TGTGCCAGCTCACCACCGGGGGGTTCCATCAATGAGCAGTTCTTC.

The rearrangement links TRBV19 to TRBJ1-2, with D possibly TRBD1 on 5 matching bases. The germline gives CDR1 LNHDA, CDR2 SQIVND (reference sequence). Between the trimmed V and J ends, which lost 3 bases and 3 bases, there was a span of 11 bases. The CDR3 totals 14 residues. Here the CDR3 DNA reads TGTGCCAGTAGTATTCAGGACATAGACTATGGCTACACCTTC. Amino acids: CASSIQDIDYGYTF. Based on the CDR3 plus reference TRBV19 and TRBJ1-2, the full variable domain is DGGITQSPKYLFRKEGQNVTLSCEQNLNHDAMYWYRQDPGQGLRLIYYSQIVNDFQKGDIAEGYSVSREKKESFPLTVTSAQKNPTAFYLCASSIQDIDYGYTFGSGTRLTVV.